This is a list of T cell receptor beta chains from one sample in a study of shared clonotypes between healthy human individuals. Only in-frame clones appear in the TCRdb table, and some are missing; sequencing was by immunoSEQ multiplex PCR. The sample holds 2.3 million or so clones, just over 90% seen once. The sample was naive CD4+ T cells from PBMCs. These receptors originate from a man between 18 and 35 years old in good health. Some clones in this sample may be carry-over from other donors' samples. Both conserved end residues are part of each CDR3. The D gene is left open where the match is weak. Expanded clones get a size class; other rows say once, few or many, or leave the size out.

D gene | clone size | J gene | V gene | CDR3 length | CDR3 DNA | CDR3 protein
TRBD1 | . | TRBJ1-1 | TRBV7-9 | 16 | TGTGCCAGCAGCCCCAGGACAGGGGGCTCAGACACTGAAGCTTTCTTT | CASSPRTGGSDTEAFF
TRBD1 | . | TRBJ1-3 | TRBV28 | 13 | TGTGCCAGCAGGGACAGGTCTGGAAACACCATATATTTT | CASRDRSGNTIYF
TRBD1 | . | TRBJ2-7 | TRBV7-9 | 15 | TGTGCCAGCAGCCTAGGGCAGGGGGCCGTGTACGAGCAGTACTTC | CASSLGQGAVYEQYF
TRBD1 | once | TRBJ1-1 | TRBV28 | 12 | TGTGCCAGCAGATCCGGGACAGGGAAAGCTTCCTTT | CASRSGTGKASF
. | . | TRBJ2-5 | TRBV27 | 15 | TGTGCCAGCAGTCATCGTGTGGACAGTAAAGAGACCCAGTACTTC | CASSHRVDSKETQYF
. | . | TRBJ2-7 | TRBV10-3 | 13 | TGTGCCATCAGTGAGTCGACTCGGGGTAGGCAGTACTTC | CAISESTRGRQYF
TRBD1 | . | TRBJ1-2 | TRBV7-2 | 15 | TGTGCCAGCAGCTCGCGGACAGGGGCCAGCTATGGCTACACCTTC | CASSSRTGASYGYTF
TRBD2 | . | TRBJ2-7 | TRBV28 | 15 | TGTGCCAGCAGTACTGGGACTAGCGGCTCCTACGAGCAGTACTTC | CASSTGTSGSYEQYF
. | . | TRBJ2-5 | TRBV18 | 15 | TGTGCCAGCTCACCATTCGGGGCAGGGGATGAGACCCAGTACTTC | CASSPFGAGDETQYF
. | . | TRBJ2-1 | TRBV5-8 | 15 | TGTGCCAGCAGCCCGGCCGGGCGGGTTAGCAATGAGCAGTTCTTC | CASSPAGRVSNEQFF
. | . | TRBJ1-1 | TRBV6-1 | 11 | TGTGCCAGCAGTGATCATAGCGATATCGGGTTT | CASSDHSDIGF
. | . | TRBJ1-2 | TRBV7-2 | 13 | TGTGCCAGCAGCTTAGTTGTAGACTATGGCTACACCTTC | CASSLVVDYGYTF
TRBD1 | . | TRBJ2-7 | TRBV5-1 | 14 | TGCGCCAGCAGCTTGGGGACAGGGGGCAACGAGCAGTACTTC | CASSLGTGGNEQYF
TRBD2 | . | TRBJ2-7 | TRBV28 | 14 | TGTGCCAGCAGTCCCATGGGAGGGGCCCACGAGCAGTACTTC | CASSPMGGAHEQYF
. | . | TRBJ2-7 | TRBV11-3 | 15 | TGTGCCAGCAGCTTAGAAGGGGCCATCTTCCACGAGCAGTACTTC | CASSLEGAIFHEQYF
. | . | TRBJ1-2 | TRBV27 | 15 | TGTGCCAGCAGTTCTTTCTTTGGGCCCATGGATGGCTACACCTTC | CASSSFFGPMDGYTF
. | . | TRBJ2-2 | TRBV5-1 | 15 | TGCGCCAGCAGCTTTGTAACCTCGAACACCGGGGAGCTGTTTTTT | CASSFVTSNTGELFF
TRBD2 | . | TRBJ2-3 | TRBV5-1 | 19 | TGCGCCAGCAGCTTATCGCGTCGGGAGGGCACTCTCCGCACAGATACGCAGTATTTT | CASSLSRREGTLRTDTQYF
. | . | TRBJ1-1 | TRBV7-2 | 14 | TGTGCCAGCAGCCCCCGACAGGAGAGGACTGAAGCTTTCTTT | CASSPRQERTEAFF
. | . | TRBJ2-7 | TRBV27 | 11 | TGTGCTTCTCGGTGTCCCCACGAGCAGTACTTC | CASRCPHEQYF
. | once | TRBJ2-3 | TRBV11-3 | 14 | TGTGCCACCACTTCCGGGTCGGGCACAGATACGCAGTATTTT | CATTSGSGTDTQYF
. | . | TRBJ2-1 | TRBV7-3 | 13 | TGTGCCAGCAGCTTAGAGCGGTACAATGAGCAGTTCTTC | CASSLERYNEQFF
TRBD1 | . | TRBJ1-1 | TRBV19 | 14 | TGTGCCAGTAGTATAGGACAGGGGGCTACTGAAGCTTTCTTT | CASSIGQGATEAFF
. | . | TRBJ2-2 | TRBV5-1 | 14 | TGCGCCAGCAGCTTTAGCGAGGACACCGGGGAGCTGTTTTTT | CASSFSEDTGELFF
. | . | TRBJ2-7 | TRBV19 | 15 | TGTGCCAGCCGTCGACAGGACGACTACCGATGGGAGCAGTACTTC | CASRRQDDYRWEQYF
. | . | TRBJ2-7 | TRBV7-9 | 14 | TGTGCCAGCAGCTTAGATCCCGAGCAGGACGAGCAGTACTTC | CASSLDPEQDEQYF
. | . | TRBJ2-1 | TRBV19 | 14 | TGTGCCGCCCGGAGGAGGGGCCCTTACAATGAGCAGTTCTTC | CAARRRGPYNEQFF
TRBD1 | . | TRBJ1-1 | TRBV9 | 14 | TGTGCCAGCAGCGTAGTTCAGGGGGACACTGAAGCTTTCTTT | CASSVVQGDTEAFF
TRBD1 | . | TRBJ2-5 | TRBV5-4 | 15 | TGTGCCAGCAGCTCACGGGACAGGGGCCCGGAGACCCAGTACTTC | CASSSRDRGPETQYF
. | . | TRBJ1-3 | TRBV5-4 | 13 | TGTGCCAGCAGGTTTACGAGGGGAAACACCATATATTTT | CASRFTRGNTIYF
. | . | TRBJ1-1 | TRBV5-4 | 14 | TGTGCCAGCAGCTTGGGCGGGGGGCGAACTGAAGCTTTCTTT | CASSLGGGRTEAFF
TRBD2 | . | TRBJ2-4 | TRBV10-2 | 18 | TGCGCCAGCAGTGAGTCTAGCGGGAGAGGCCTAGTCAAAAACATTCAGTACTTC | CASSESSGRGLVKNIQYF
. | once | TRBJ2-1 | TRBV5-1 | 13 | TGCGCCAGCAGCTTGAGACCGACAAATGAGCAGTTCTTC | CASSLRPTNEQFF
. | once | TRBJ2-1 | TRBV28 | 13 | TGTGCCAGCGGCTTAATACCGAGGAATGAGCAGTTCTTC | CASGLIPRNEQFF
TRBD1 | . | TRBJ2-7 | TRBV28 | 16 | TGTGCCAGCAGCAGAACCCGCCCGGGACAGTCCTACGAGCAGTACTTC | CASSRTRPGQSYEQYF
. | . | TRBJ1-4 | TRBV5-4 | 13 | TGTGCCAGCAGCCTCTTGCCGGGGGAAAAACTGTTTTTT | CASSLLPGEKLFF
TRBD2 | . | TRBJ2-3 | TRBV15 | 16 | TGTGCCACCAGCAACTCCGTAGCGGGGGAGGCAGATACGCAGTATTTT | CATSNSVAGEADTQYF
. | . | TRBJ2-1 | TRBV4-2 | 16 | TGTGCCAGCAGCCAAGACCATGGGGTGTTCGCAAGTGAGCAGTTCTTC | CASSQDHGVFASEQFF
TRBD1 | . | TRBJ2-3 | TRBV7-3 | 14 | TGTGCCAGCACTACAACTACAGGGGCAGATACGCAGTATTTT | CASTTTTGADTQYF
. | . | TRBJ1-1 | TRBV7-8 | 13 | TGTGCCAGCAGCTTAAGGCGGGGCACTGAAGCTTTCTTT | CASSLRRGTEAFF
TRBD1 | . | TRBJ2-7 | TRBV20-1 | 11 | TGCAGTGCTAACAGGGGCTACGAGCAGTACTTC | CSANRGYEQYF
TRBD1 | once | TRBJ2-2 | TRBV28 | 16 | TGTGCCAGCAGTTCCCCGGGACAGGGGCGAGCCGGGGAGCTGTTTTTT | CASSSPGQGRAGELFF
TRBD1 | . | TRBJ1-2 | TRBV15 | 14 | TGTGCCACCAGCGCCCGTCAACAGGGGGGAGGCTACACCTTC | CATSARQQGGGYTF
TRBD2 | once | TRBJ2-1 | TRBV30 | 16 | TGTGCCTGGAGTTACGCGGGGGGGATCTCCTACAATGAGCAGTTCTTC | CAWSYAGGISYNEQFF